This T cell receptor beta chain appears in the sequencing data of a study of monozygotic twins with inflammatory bowel disease. Study-level results: No repertoire similarity difference was seen between concordant and discordant twins; power was possibly limited. With inverse Simpson as the measure, TCRbeta diversity was lower in IBD patients than in healthy co-twins. Differing immunosuppressive treatments may have added variability to patient repertoires.

The CDR3 is 15 residues long. CDR1 and CDR2 (germline): KGHDR, SFDVKD. UMIs bearing a 6-nucleotide sample barcode were added through template switching. Reanalyzing the 5' RACE reads, TCRdb keeps one entry per CDR3 protein, without DNA. Recorded for this sample: 400,000 to 500,000 distinct CDR3 sequences. With respect to this clonotype: Its antigen is still unknown.

Sequencing input: blood. This sequence was found in a human donor with ulcerative colitis or Crohn's disease, or a healthy co-twin of an affected twin (not recorded which). The rearrangement joins TRBV24-1 to TRBJ2-1. This chain's CDR3 is CATSDLRRHGNEQFF.